A selection of T cell receptor beta chains follows, all from one sample in a study of graft-versus-host responses after intestinal transplantation. The method was immunoSEQ multiplex PCR; TCRdb's version includes in-frame clones alone and lacks a portion of them. This sample yields nearly 110,000 clones, of which roughly 86% are seen a single time; about 0.75% belongs to the top ten. Their recognized antigens are unknown. Sequenced here: unstimulated CD4+ T cells sorted from spleen or lymph node cells, sampled before transplant. These receptor sequences come from a human donor who was the organ donor for an intestinal transplant. CDR3s include the opening cysteine and the closing phenylalanine or tryptophan. Each record gives: V gene, CDR3 protein.

V: TRBV6-6
CDR3: CASSVRNSNQPQHF

V: TRBV19
CDR3: CASSTTSGTGYPYEQYF

V: TRBV30
CDR3: CAWRVSGRAGNEQFF

V: TRBV5-4
CDR3: CASSLPGEKLFF

V: TRBV6-1
CDR3: CASSDQPYGYTF

V: TRBV2
CDR3: CASSPGRYSGNTIYF

V: TRBV9
CDR3: CASSVGGPKNIQYF

V: TRBV2
CDR3: CASSMQDSPLHF

V: TRBV6-5
CDR3: CASSSGSSYNSPLHF

V: TRBV18
CDR3: CASSLGQGRHEQYF

V: TRBV5-4
CDR3: CASSRLDREESAFF

V: TRBV5-1
CDR3: CASSLSTGTGYNSPLHF

V: TRBV6-5
CDR3: CASSYRGSYEQYF

V: TRBV4-2
CDR3: CASSQDAGTGNTIYF

V: TRBV11-2
CDR3: CASSLLASSTDTQYF

V: TRBV5-4
CDR3: CASSDPIAGGTYNEQFF

V: TRBV4-1
CDR3: CASSQDVGQRFNSPLHF

V: TRBV5-1
CDR3: CASSLAAGTSVYNEQFF

V: TRBV7-9
CDR3: CASSPGTPTDTQYF

V: TRBV7-9
CDR3: CASSEGSAFF